A few counts support the clone carrying this T cell receptor beta chain. The ends lost 4 bases at V and 7 bases at J; junction bases unmatched: 2. The germline CDR1 and CDR2 sequences are ENHRY and SYGVKD. The CDR3 loop spans 12 amino acids. This record comes from a study of shared clonotypes between healthy human individuals. Deep-level assay runs were performed. The data were produced by immunoSEQ multiplex PCR, yet TCRdb's version contains in-frame clones alone and is incomplete. The table has 450,000 or so clones, roughly four fifths seen once. Sequencing was done on a sample of PBMCs. The clonotype comes from a woman in her 40s in good health. Some clones in this sample may be carry-over from other donors' samples. The chain couples TRBV10-3 to TRBJ2-7; 9 positions agree with TRBD1. CDR3: CAISGQGVEQYF. The CDR3 DNA reads as TGTGCCATCAGTGGACAGGGGGTTGAGCAGTACTTC.